This T cell receptor (beta chain) was sequenced for a study of human CD8 memory T cell subsets. TCR beta was sequenced from UMI-tagged 5' RACE libraries. TCRdb reworked the 5' RACE reads into one entry per CDR3 protein, no DNA. The sample data list roughly 10,000 distinct CDR3 sequences. Looked up from germline, CDR1 is PRHDT and CDR2 is FYEKMQ (reference sequence). The CDR3 totals 15 residues. Duplicate 150,000-cell vials of sorted CD8+ T cells per subset supplied the RNA. V and J are TRBV13 and TRBJ2-7; TCRdb's D gene call, TRBD2, goes unchecked for lack of DNA. The sequenced sample consisted of CD8+ T cells from PBMCs. The sequence was collected from a human donor in good health. The CDR3 loop reads CASSVRLAGGYEQYF.